This T cell receptor (beta chain) came from a study of cytomegalovirus exposure and HLA in healthy donors. Overall study context: A prior study identified 117 million unique TCR beta sequences from 200 million or so T cells. Among 350 to 500 genotyped donors, about 83% fell in the Caucasian-associated ancestry cluster.

In the PCR, 60 Vbeta and 13 Jbeta primers were used. Assay used: immunoSEQ multiplex PCR; TCRdb lists only in-frame clones, some missing. The table has around 180,000 clones, around 75% seen once; the top ten hold 4.5% to 7.5%. This TCR derives from a woman in her 30s in good health and CMV-seropositive. Sequencing input: PBMCs.

The CDR3 region has the DNA TGTGCCACCAGCAGAGCCGGGACAGGGGGTTACAATGAGCAGTTCTTC. It encodes CATSRAGTGGYNEQFF. The J gene is TRBJ2-1, the V gene TRBV15; 11 bases fit TRBD1. The ends lost 1 base at V and 4 bases at J; junction bases unmatched: 3. This CDR3 has 16 amino acids. Germline V lookup: CDR1 LNHNV, CDR2 YYDKDF (reference sequence).